Presented here are 7 T cell receptor beta chains from one specimen sequenced in a study of tumor-infiltrating lymphocytes in primary liver carcinoma. It was unsorted whole blood that yielded blood RNA, and germline DNA was also extracted. From 500 ng of total RNA, TCR beta-specific cDNA was reverse-transcribed using a constant-region primer. Libraries covering TCR beta were generated through three nested multiplex PCR rounds (using a slightly modified ARM-PCR). TRBV1-TRBV30 forward primers and a C-beta reverse primer were used in the first two PCR rounds, which each ran for 10 cycles. From the multiplex PCR reads, TCRdb called clonotypes with MiXCR, one entry per CDR3 protein. This sample has approximately 210,000 distinct CDR3 sequences, with roughly 61% found just once. The source material was peripheral blood. These receptors were obtained from a woman aged 55-75 years with primary liver carcinoma and hepatitis B virus infection.

This clonotype was seen repeatedly, ten times or more. J is TRBJ2-1 and V is TRBV6-5; the match to TRBD2 covers 12 bases. The germline gives CDR1 MNHEY, CDR2 SVGAGI. The length of the CDR3 is 13 residues. Trimming cost V 8 bases and J 8 bases; bases outside gene matches: 4. The chain's CDR3 is CASSASGRDEQFF. DNA of the CDR3: TGTGCCAGCTCCGCTAGCGGGAGGGATGAGCAGTTCTTC.

About this clonotype itself: The CDR3 carries no conserved terminal phenylalanine or tryptophan, so it likely arises from a read error. The chain links TRBV29-1 to TRBJ2-1, with TRBD2 matching over 12 bases. The germline V gene has CDR1 SQVTM and CDR2 ANQGSEA. The CDR3 sequence is 18 residues long. Here the CDR3 DNA reads TGCTGCGTTGTTAGGGGACTAGCGGGTGGAACCGCCTACAATGAGCAGTTCTCC. Its protein is CCVVRGLAGGTAYNEQFS.

This clonotype was seen a few times. A much larger clone lies a single base off, so this may be a read error. The chain employs TRBV4-2 and TRBJ2-3; TRBD2 agrees at 8 bases. Germline V gene data show CDR1 as LGHNA and CDR2 as YNFKEQ. The CDR3 has 16 amino acids. CDR3 sequence reads: CASSARGAGAGDMQYF. The CDR3 DNA reads as TGTGCCAGCAGCGCCCGGGGTGCGGGAGCGGGAGATATGCAGTATTTT.

This clonotype was detected only once. The V gene is TRBV12-3 or TRBV12-4, the J gene TRBJ2-3, with D maybe TRBD1 (7 bases). V dropped 6 bases and J dropped 6 bases, with 28 bases sitting between them. CDR3 length: 18 amino acids. The CDR3 region has the DNA TGTGCCAGCAGCGCCCGGTTAACTAGGCAGGGGGGATCGGATACGCAGTATTTT. Its protein is CASSARLTRQGGSDTQYF.

This clonotype was seen a handful of times. A much larger clone sits a single nucleotide away, making a read error possible. The chain has TRBV12-3 or TRBV12-4 and TRBJ1-4, with 10 bases that match TRBD1. The V segment lost 7 bases and the J segment 6 bases; nucleotides outside the gene matches: 11. The CDR3 extends over 16 amino acids. The CDR3 region is CASTRSSGQGHEKLFF. DNA of the CDR3: TGTGCCAGCACCCGATCCTCGGGACAGGGGCATGAAAAACTGTTTTTT.

On this clonotype: A junction end diverges from the germline sequence, so it may reflect a read error. This chain uses TRBV11-2 with TRBJ2-2; TRBD2 agrees at 11 bases. The CDR3 consists of 16 residues. The germline V gene has CDR1 SGHAT and CDR2 FQNNGV. CDR3 protein: CASGLLAGDLTGEQFF. The CDR3 DNA reads TGTGCCAGCGGCCTACTAGCGGGAGATTTAACCGGGGAGCAGTTTTTT.

As regards this clonotype: Germline and junction disagree at one end, which may indicate a read error. The V and J genes are TRBV12-3 or TRBV12-4 and TRBJ1-5; maybe TRBD1 (5 bases). The CDR3 extends over 12 amino acids. In DNA, the CDR3 is TGTACCAGCAGTCAAAACCAGGGGCCCCAGCATTTT. It translates to CTSSQNQGPQHF.